This T cell receptor (beta chain) appears in the sequencing data of a study of blood T cell repertoires in COVID-19. Study in general: Acute and convalescent COVID-19 specimens originated in the United States, Italy and Spain.

From germline, CDR1 is LGHNT and CDR2 FRNRAP. This CDR3 has 13 amino acids. Trimming at V came to 6 bases and at J to 6 bases, leaving 8 bases not matched to a gene. Ages ranged from roughly 18 to 95 years, with residence in 20 to 30 US areas. Grouping used clinical history reported by participants in a survey and questionnaire. In the original processing: Amplification from reference gene primers served as the basis for estimated nucleated cell counts. Repertoires were generated with immunoSEQ multiplex PCR, while TCRdb's copy carries only in-frame clones and drops some. V and J calls plus clone size are reproduced from that table; the DNA served to infer D and trimming. The sample lists approximately 340,000 clones; approximately 91% were seen once.

The rearrangement links TRBV12-5 to TRBJ2-7; 7 bases align to TRBD2. This TCR was recovered from a woman in her 40s who had been exposed to COVID-19. The material sequenced was PBMCs or T cells enriched from blood (not recorded which). The CDR3 is CASGPSGTVEQYF. The CDR3 DNA reads TGTGCTAGTGGCCCGAGCGGGACCGTCGAGCAGTACTTC. Complete variable domain (other parts from reference TRBV12-5 and TRBJ2-7): DARVTQTPRHKVTEMGQEVTMRCQPILGHNTVFWYRQTMMQGLELLAYFRNRAPLDDSGMPKDRFSAEMPDATLATLKIQPSEPRDSAVYFCASGPSGTVEQYFGPGTRLTVT.